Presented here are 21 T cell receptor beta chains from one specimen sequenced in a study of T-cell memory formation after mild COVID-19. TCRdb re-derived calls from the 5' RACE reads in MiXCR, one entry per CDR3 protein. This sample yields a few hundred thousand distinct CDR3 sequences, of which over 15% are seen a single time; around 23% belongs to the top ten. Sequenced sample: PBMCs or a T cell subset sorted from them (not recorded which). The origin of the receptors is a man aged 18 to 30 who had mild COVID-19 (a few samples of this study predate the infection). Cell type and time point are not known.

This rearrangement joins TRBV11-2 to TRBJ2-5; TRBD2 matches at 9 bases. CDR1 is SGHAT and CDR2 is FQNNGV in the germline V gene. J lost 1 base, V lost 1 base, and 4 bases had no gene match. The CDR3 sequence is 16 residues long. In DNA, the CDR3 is TGTGCCAGCAGCTTAGGAGCGGGGGGCAGCCAAGAGACCCAGTACTTC. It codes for CASSLGAGGSQETQYF.

This CDR3 is CASMLQGATEAFF. In nucleotides, the CDR3 is TGTGCCAGCATGCTACAGGGGGCCACTGAAGCTTTCTTT. The chain employs TRBV6-5 and TRBJ1-1; 9 nucleotides match TRBD1. The germline V gene encodes CDR1 MNHEY and CDR2 SVGAGI. With V trimmed by 7 bases and J by 4 bases, 4 bases remained unmatched. The length of the CDR3 is 13 residues.

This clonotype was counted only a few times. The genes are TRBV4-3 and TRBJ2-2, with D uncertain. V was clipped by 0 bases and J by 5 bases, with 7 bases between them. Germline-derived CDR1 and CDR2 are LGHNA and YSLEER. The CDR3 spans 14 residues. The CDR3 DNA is TGCGCCAGCAGCCAAGAGAGGTGGACCGGGGAGCTGTTTTTT. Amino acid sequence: CASSQERWTGELFF.

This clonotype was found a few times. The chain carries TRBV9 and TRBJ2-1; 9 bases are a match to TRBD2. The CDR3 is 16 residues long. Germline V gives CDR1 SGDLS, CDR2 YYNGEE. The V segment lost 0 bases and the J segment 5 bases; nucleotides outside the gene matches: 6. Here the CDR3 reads CASSVGPSGAHNEQFF. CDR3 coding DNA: TGTGCCAGCAGCGTAGGGCCTAGCGGGGCACACAATGAGCAGTTCTTC.

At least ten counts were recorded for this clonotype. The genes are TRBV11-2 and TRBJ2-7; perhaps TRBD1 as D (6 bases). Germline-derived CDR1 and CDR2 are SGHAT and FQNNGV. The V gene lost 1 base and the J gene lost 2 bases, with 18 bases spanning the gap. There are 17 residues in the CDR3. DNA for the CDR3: TGTGCCAGCAGCTTAGGGGGATATACAGGGATTCCCTACGAGCAGTACTTC. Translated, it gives CASSLGGYTGIPYEQYF. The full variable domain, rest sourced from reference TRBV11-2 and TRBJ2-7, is EAGVAQSPRYKIIEKRQSVAFWCNPISGHATLYWYQQILGQGPKLLIQFQNNGVVDDSQLPKDRFSAERLKGVDSTLKIQPAKLEDSAVYLCASSLGGYTGIPYEQYFGPGTRLTVT.

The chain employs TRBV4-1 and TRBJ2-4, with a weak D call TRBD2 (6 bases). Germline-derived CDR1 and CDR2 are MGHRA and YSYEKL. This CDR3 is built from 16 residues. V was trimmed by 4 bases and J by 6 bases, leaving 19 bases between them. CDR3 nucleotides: TGCGCCAGCAGCCGCAGGCAGATAACGGAGGGAAACATTCAGTACTTC. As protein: CASSRRQITEGNIQYF.

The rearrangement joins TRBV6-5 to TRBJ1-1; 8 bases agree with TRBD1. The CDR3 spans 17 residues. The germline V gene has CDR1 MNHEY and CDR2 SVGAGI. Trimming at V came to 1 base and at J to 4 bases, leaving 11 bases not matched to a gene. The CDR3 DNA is TGTGCCAGCAGTTACTTGCCCCCGGGACAGGCGGGCACTGAAGCTTTCTTT. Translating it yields CASSYLPPGQAGTEAFF.

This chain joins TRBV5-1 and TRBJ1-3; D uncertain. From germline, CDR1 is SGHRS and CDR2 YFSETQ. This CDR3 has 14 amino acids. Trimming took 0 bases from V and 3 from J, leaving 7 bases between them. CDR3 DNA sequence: TGCGCCAGCAGCTTGGGAACACTTGGAAACACCATATATTTT. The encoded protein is CASSLGTLGNTIYF.

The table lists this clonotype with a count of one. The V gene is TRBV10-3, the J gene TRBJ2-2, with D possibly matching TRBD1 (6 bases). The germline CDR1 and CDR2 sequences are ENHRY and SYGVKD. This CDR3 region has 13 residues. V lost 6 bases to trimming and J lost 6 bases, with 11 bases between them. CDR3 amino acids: CAISTGLAGELFF. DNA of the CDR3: TGTGCCATCAGCACAGGGTTAGCCGGGGAGCTGTTTTTT.

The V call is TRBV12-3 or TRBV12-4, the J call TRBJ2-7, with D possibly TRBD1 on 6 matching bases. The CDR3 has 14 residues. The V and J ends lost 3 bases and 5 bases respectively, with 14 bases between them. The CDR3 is CASSFEQGGDEQYF. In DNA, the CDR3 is TGTGCCAGCAGTTTTGAACAGGGTGGTGACGAGCAGTACTTC.

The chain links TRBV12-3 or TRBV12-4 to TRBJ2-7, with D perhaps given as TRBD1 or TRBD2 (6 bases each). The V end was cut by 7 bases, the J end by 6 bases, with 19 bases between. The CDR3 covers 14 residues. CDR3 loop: CASNLGGGFSEQYF. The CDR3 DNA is TGTGCCAGCAACCTGGGGGGCGGTTTTTCCGAGCAGTACTTC.

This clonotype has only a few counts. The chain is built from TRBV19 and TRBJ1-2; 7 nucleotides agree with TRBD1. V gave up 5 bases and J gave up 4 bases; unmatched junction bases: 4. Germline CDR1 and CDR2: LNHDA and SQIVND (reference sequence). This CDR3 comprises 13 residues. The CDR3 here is CASSVDRAYGYTF. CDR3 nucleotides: TGTGCCAGTAGTGTTGACAGGGCCTATGGCTACACCTTC.

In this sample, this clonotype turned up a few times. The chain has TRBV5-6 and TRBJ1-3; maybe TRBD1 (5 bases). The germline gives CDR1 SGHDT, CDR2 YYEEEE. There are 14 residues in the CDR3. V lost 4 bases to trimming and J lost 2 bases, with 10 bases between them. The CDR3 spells CASSQGGAGNTIYF. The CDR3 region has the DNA TGTGCCAGCAGCCAGGGTGGGGCTGGAAACACCATATATTTT.

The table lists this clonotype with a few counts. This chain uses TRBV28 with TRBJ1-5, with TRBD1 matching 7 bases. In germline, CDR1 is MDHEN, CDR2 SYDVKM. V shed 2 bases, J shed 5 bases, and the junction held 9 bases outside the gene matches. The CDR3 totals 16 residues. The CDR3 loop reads CASSLDRVIMDQPQHF. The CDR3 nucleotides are TGTGCCAGCAGTTTAGACAGGGTAATCATGGATCAGCCCCAGCATTTT.

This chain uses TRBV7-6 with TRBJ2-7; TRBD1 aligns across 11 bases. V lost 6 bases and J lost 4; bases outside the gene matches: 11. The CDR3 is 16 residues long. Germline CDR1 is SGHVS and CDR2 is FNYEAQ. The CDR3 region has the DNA TGTGCCAGCAGTCCCCGACGGGACAGGGGGAGATACGAGCAGTACTTC. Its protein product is CASSPRRDRGRYEQYF.

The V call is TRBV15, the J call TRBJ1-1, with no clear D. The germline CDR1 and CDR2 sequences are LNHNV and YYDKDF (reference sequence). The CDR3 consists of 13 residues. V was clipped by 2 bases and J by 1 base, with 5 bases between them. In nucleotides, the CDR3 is TGTGCCACCAGCAGATTACAGAACACTGAAGCTTTCTTT. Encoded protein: CATSRLQNTEAFF.

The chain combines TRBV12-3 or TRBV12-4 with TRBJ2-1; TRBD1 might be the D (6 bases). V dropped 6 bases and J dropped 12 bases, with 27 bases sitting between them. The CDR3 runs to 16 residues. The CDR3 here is CASRNRAGTALVGQFF. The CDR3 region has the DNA TGTGCCAGCAGGAACAGGGCCGGGACGGCATTAGTTGGGCAGTTCTTC.

The CDR3 reads CASSWTATEAFF. CDR3 sequence (DNA): TGTGCCAGCAGTTGGACAGCTACTGAAGCTTTCTTT. V and J are TRBV2 and TRBJ1-1, with D tentatively TRBD1 (6 bases). With 5 bases removed from V and 5 bases from J, the gap between germline ends came to 9 bases. From germline, CDR1 is SNHLY and CDR2 FYNNEI. The CDR3 contains 12 residues.

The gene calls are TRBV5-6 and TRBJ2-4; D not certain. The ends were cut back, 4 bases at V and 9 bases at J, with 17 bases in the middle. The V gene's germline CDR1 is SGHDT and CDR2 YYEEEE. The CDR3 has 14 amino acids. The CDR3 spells CASSLRYKKGIQYF. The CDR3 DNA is TGTGCCAGCAGCCTTAGATATAAGAAGGGCATTCAGTACTTC.

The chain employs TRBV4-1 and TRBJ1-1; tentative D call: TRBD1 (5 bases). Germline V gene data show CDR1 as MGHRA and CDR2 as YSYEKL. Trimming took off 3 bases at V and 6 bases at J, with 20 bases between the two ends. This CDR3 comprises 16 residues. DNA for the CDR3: TGCGCCAGCAGCCAGGAAGGGGTTAACAAGGGAGCTGAAGCTTTCTTT. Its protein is CASSQEGVNKGAEAFF.

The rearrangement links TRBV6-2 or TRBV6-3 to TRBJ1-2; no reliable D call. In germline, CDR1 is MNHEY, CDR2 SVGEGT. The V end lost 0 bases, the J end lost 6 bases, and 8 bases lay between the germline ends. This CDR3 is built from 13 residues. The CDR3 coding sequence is TGTGCCAGCAGTTACTCGATCAGAGATGGCTACACCTTC. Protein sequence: CASSYSIRDGYTF.